The 24 T cell receptor beta chains presented below share a single source sample, sequenced in a study of T cells in Graves' hyperthyroidism and ophthalmopathy. Amplified TCR beta CDR3 regions derived from RNA transcripts. With the HTBI primer set, the TCR CDR3 went through a first round of RT-PCR. TCRdb reprocessed the multiplex PCR reads via MiXCR and lists one record per CDR3 protein. The data show 500,000 to 550,000 distinct CDR3 sequences, with more than 20% seen just once and around 27% held by the top ten. Sequencing was done on a sample of blood. These receptors originate from a man aged 18 to 29 with Graves' hyperthyroidism.

This clonotype appeared many times. The chain recombines TRBV6-1 with TRBJ2-2; maybe TRBD1 (6 bases). This CDR3 spans 15 amino acids. Trimming cost V 5 bases and J 0 bases, with 10 bases left between them. CDR1 and CDR2 (germline): MNHNS, SASEGT. CDR3 protein: CASSRTGTNTGELFF. CDR3 DNA: TGTGCCAGCAGTCGAACAGGGACGAACACCGGGGAGCTGTTTTTT.

The chain employs TRBV20-1 and TRBJ1-1; D is uncertain. V was shortened by 1 base and J by 3 bases, with 3 bases between the two germline ends. The CDR3 spans 11 residues. CDR1 and CDR2 from the germline V gene are DFQATT and SNEGSKA (reference sequence). The CDR3 here is CSARVHTEAFF. CDR3 DNA sequence: TGCAGTGCTAGAGTCCACACTGAAGCTTTCTTT.

This clonotype appeared a few times. The chain has TRBV20-1 and TRBJ2-2, with 7 nucleotides matching TRBD1. The germline V gene has CDR1 DFQATT and CDR2 SNEGSKA (reference sequence). The V segment lost 2 bases and the J segment 4 bases; nucleotides outside the gene matches: 7. This CDR3 is 15 amino acids long. CDR3 in DNA: TGCAGTGCTAGACCTCGGGACAGATTCACCGGGGAGCTGTTTTTT. Amino acids: CSARPRDRFTGELFF.

This clonotype was counted at least ten times. The gene calls are TRBV29-1 and TRBJ1-2; 9 positions match TRBD1. V gave up 7 bases and J gave up 3 bases; unmatched junction bases: 6. Germline V gene lookup returns CDR1 SQVTM and CDR2 ANQGSEA. CDR3 length equals 13 residues. CDR3 DNA sequence: TGCAGCGGAAGGGACAGGGAGGACTATGGCTACACCTTC. Encoded protein: CSGRDREDYGYTF.

Of note for this clonotype: A single base separates this from a much larger clone, so it may be a read error. V gene TRBV7-8 combines with J gene TRBJ2-7, with a possible D match to TRBD1 (5 bases). The V gene's germline CDR1 is SGHVS and CDR2 FQNEAQ. Trimming cost V 5 bases and J 3 bases, with 20 bases left between them. The CDR3 spans 16 residues. CDR3 loop: CASSHVKGRVVYEQYF. The CDR3 DNA is TGTGCCAGCAGCCACGTAAAGGGCAGGGTCGTCTACGAGCAGTACTTC.

This chain uses TRBV9 with TRBJ2-3, with 9 bases identical to TRBD2. J lost 5 bases, V lost 0 bases, and 7 bases had no gene match. The CDR3 loop spans 16 amino acids. CDR1 and CDR2 (germline): SGDLS, YYNGEE. For the CDR3, the DNA is TGTGCCAGCAGCGTAGACGGCGGGGGGGTTGTAGATACGCAGTATTTT. This gives the protein CASSVDGGGVVDTQYF.

The J gene is TRBJ1-2, the V gene TRBV29-1; D unclear. The CDR3 sequence is 13 residues long. Trimming shortened V by 4 bases and J by 4 bases, and 13 bases separated the two germline ends. Germline V gene lookup returns CDR1 SQVTM and CDR2 ANQGSEA. The CDR3 coding sequence is TGCAGCGTTGCGTCCGTCAGGAGCTATGGCTACACCTTC. Protein product: CSVASVRSYGYTF.

This clonotype was picked up many times. The chain combines TRBV12-3 or TRBV12-4 with TRBJ2-7; the D gene is possibly TRBD2 (6 bases). CDR3 length: 12 residues. The V gene lost 4 bases and the J gene lost 6 bases, with 10 bases spanning the gap. CDR3: CASSSSGGEQYF. Written as DNA, the CDR3 is TGTGCCAGCAGTTCCTCCGGGGGCGAGCAGTACTTC.

This clonotype has a count of ten or more. The V gene is TRBV6-1, the J gene TRBJ1-2, with 10 bases aligning to TRBD1. Trimming removed 1 base from V and 6 bases from J; junction bases left unmatched: 5. Germline V gene data show CDR1 as MNHNS and CDR2 as SASEGT. The CDR3 spans 15 residues. CDR3 in DNA: TGTGCCAGCAGTGAAGGGGGACAGGGGAATCATGGCTACACCTTC. Protein sequence: CASSEGGQGNHGYTF.

This clonotype was seen at least ten times. The chain has TRBV15 and TRBJ2-2, with 9 nucleotides matching TRBD1. V was pared by 5 bases and J by 3 bases, with 7 bases of the junction left unmatched. The germline V gene has CDR1 LNHNV and CDR2 YYDKDF (reference sequence). CDR3 size: 16 residues. The CDR3 loop reads CATSSRGQGYTGELFF. CDR3 nucleotides: TGTGCCACCAGCTCCCGAGGACAGGGGTACACCGGGGAGCTGTTTTTT.

This clonotype occurred many times. The chain uses TRBV12-3 or TRBV12-4 and TRBJ2-7; D tentatively reads TRBD1 or TRBD2 (5 bases each). This CDR3 is built from 12 residues. Trimming removed 1 base at V and 7 bases at J, with 8 bases between. CDR3 coding DNA: TGTGCCAGCAGTTTAGTGGGACGGGAGCAGTACTTC. This sequence encodes CASSLVGREQYF.

This clonotype was counted ten times or more. The chain has TRBV30 and TRBJ2-7; D may be TRBD1 (6 bases). CDR3 size: 14 residues. Per germline, CDR1 GTSNPN and CDR2 SVGIG (reference sequence). V gave up 2 bases and J gave up 2 bases, with 13 bases separating them. The CDR3 reads CAWSTGRSPYEQYF. Written as DNA, the CDR3 is TGTGCCTGGAGTACAGGGCGGTCCCCCTACGAGCAGTACTTC.

This sequence joins TRBV5-1 and TRBJ2-7; TRBD1 or TRBD2 may be the D gene (5 bases each). Germline CDR1 SGHRS, CDR2 YFSETQ. The CDR3 totals 15 residues. V was cut by 5 bases and J by 1 base, with 16 bases left in between. The CDR3 nucleotides read TGCGCCAGCAGGGGACGGGGCCCGCAGTCCTACGAGCAGTACTTC. It specifies CASRGRGPQSYEQYF.

This clonotype was recorded at least ten times. The chain recombines TRBV7-8 with TRBJ1-2; TRBD1 agrees at 10 bases. The CDR3 runs 18 residues. The trim removed 2 bases at V and 1 base at J, leaving 10 bases unmatched. Germline CDR1 SGHVS, CDR2 FQNEAQ. In DNA, the CDR3 is TGTGCCAGCAGCTTAACCGGGACAGGGGCTCGGAATAACTATGGCTACACCTTC. This translates into CASSLTGTGARNNYGYTF.

The V and J genes are TRBV4-2 and TRBJ1-2, with unresolved D. There are 14 residues in the CDR3. The germline V and J ends were trimmed by 1 base and 2 bases, with 8 bases remaining between them. CDR1 and CDR2 from the germline V gene are LGHNA and YNFKEQ. The CDR3 DNA reads TGTGCCAGCAGCCAAGTAGAAGGAAACTATGGCTACACCTTC. Encoded protein: CASSQVEGNYGYTF.

J is TRBJ2-7 and V is TRBV6-5; maybe TRBD2 (6 bases). Germline V gene lookup returns CDR1 MNHEY and CDR2 SVGAGI. V was trimmed by 2 bases and J by 5 bases, leaving 16 bases between them. The CDR3 is made up of 15 amino acids. CDR3 sequence (DNA): TGTGCCAGCAGTTACCAGGGACTGGCCCCCGACGAGCAGTACTTC. Translation: CASSYQGLAPDEQYF.

The table lists this clonotype with many counts. The V call is TRBV28, the J call TRBJ1-2; D call uncertain. Germline V lookup: CDR1 MDHEN, CDR2 SYDVKM. The CDR3 is made up of 13 amino acids. V gave up 2 bases and J gave up 4 bases, with 8 bases separating them. The CDR3 protein is CASSLGRGYGYTF. The CDR3 nucleotides read TGTGCCAGCAGTTTAGGACGGGGCTATGGCTACACCTTC.

This clonotype was recorded many times. The CDR3 reads CASSLTSTDTQYF. CDR3 bases: TGTGCCAGCAGTTTGACTAGCACAGATACGCAGTATTTT. V is TRBV28 and J is TRBJ2-3; no reliable D call. V was trimmed by 3 bases and J by 0 bases, leaving 4 bases between them. The germline V gene encodes CDR1 MDHEN and CDR2 SYDVKM. The CDR3 runs to 13 residues.

This clonotype showed up just a few times. This rearrangement joins TRBV12-5 to TRBJ2-6; D possibly matches TRBD1 or TRBD2 (5 bases each). V was pared by 5 bases and J by 2 bases, with 7 bases between. The CDR3 runs to 14 residues. Per germline, CDR1 LGHNT and CDR2 FRNRAP. The DNA for the CDR3 is TGTGCTAGTGGTCGAGGGGCTGGGGCCAACGTCCTGACTTTC. It encodes CASGRGAGANVLTF. The full variable domain, rest sourced from reference TRBV12-5 and TRBJ2-6, is DARVTQTPRHKVTEMGQEVTMRCQPILGHNTVFWYRQTMMQGLELLAYFRNRAPLDDSGMPKDRFSAEMPDATLATLKIQPSEPRDSAVYFCASGRGAGANVLTFGAGSRLTVL.

This clonotype was found many times. J is TRBJ1-2 and V is TRBV20-1; D is perhaps TRBD1 (6 bases). Per germline, CDR1 DFQATT and CDR2 SNEGSKA (reference sequence). V lost 3 bases and J lost 2, with 7 bases in between. The CDR3 has 12 residues. The CDR3 reads CSARDSNYGYTF. As DNA, the CDR3 is TGCAGTGCTAGGGACAGCAACTATGGCTACACCTTC.

This clonotype was seen repeatedly, ten times or more. This sequence joins TRBV4-1 and TRBJ1-5; a weak D match, TRBD1 (5 bases). This CDR3 region has 15 residues. Trimming removed 0 bases at V and 3 bases at J, with 9 bases between. Germline V gene sequence: CDR1 MGHRA, CDR2 YSYEKL. The CDR3 DNA is TGCGCCAGCAGCCAAGAAGGGGCACTCAATCAGCCCCAGCATTTT. Translated: CASSQEGALNQPQHF.

V usage is TRBV7-8 and J usage is TRBJ2-3, with D tentatively TRBD1 (6 bases). The CDR3 consists of 15 residues. The V end lost 3 bases, the J end lost 0 bases, and 10 bases lay between the germline ends. The germline gives CDR1 SGHVS, CDR2 FQNEAQ. The CDR3 region has the DNA TGTGCCAGCAGCTTGGGACAAACTAGCACAGATACGCAGTATTTT. Translation: CASSLGQTSTDTQYF.

Turning to this clonotype: A much larger clone lies one base from this, so it may be a read error. The rearrangement links TRBV6-5 to TRBJ2-2, with D possibly matching TRBD2 (5 bases). Trimming stripped 0 bases from V and 3 bases from J, with 5 bases between. The CDR3 is 14 residues long. CDR1 is MNHEY, CDR2 SVGAGI, per germline. This chain's CDR3 is CASSYSRDTGELFF. The CDR3 coding sequence is TGTGCCAGCAGTTACTCGAGGGACACCGGGGAGCTGTTTTTT.

This clonotype was seen many times. The genes are TRBV29-1 and TRBJ1-3, with D unresolved. Germline CDR1 reads SQVTM; CDR2 reads ANQGSEA. The V gene lost 2 bases and the J gene lost 0 bases, with 8 bases spanning the gap. There are 14 residues in the CDR3. CDR3 residues: CSVELRSSGNTIYF. The CDR3 nucleotides are TGCAGCGTTGAATTGAGAAGCTCTGGAAACACCATATATTTT.